A selection of T cell receptor beta chains follows, all from one sample in a study of shared clonotypes between healthy human individuals. Clones were read by immunoSEQ multiplex PCR, and TCRdb kept only the in-frame ones, dropping some. The sample includes 2 million to 3 million clones, roughly 93% of them seen just once. The sample was naive CD4+ T cells from PBMCs. The receptors originated from a man aged 18 to 35 in good health. Some clones in this sample may be carry-over from other donors' samples. Each CDR3 is given with its conserved first and last residue. The D gene is left open where the match is weak. Expanded clones get a size class; other rows say once, few or many, or leave the size out.

size	V	J	D	DNA	CDR3
.	TRBV2	TRBJ1-3	.	TGTGCCAGCAGTGGTTCTGGAAACACCATATATTTT	CASSGSGNTIYF
.	TRBV5-5	TRBJ1-5	.	TGTGCCAGCAGCTTGTCAGGCTATAGCAATCAGCCCCAGCATTTT	CASSLSGYSNQPQHF
.	TRBV7-9	TRBJ1-4	.	TGTGCCACCCAACGACTGACTAATGAAAAACTGTTTTTT	CATQRLTNEKLFF
once	TRBV6-1	TRBJ2-7	TRBD2	TGTGCCAGCAGTGATGCGGGAGGGCAATACGAGCAGTACTTC	CASSDAGGQYEQYF
.	TRBV28	TRBJ1-2	TRBD1	TGTGCCGGGGGACAGGGACCCTATGGCTACACCTTC	CAGGQGPYGYTF
.	TRBV19	TRBJ1-2	.	TGTGCCAGTAGTTCCCGGGACTATGGCTACACCTTC	CASSSRDYGYTF
.	TRBV19	TRBJ1-1	.	TGTGCCAGTAGTATCTCGGTTCGGAACACTGAAGCTTTCTTT	CASSISVRNTEAFF
.	TRBV5-1	TRBJ1-1	.	TGCGCCAGCAGCTTGGAGGTAGGCGGTGAAGCTTTCTTT	CASSLEVGGEAFF
.	TRBV5-1	TRBJ2-2	.	TGCGCCAGCAGCTTGGAGGGAATAGGCGGGGAGCTGTTTTTT	CASSLEGIGGELFF
.	TRBV5-4	TRBJ2-2	.	TGTGCCAGCAGCTCGATGCACGGCGGGGAGCTGTTTTTT	CASSSMHGGELFF
.	TRBV28	TRBJ2-7	TRBD2	TGTGCCAGCAGTTTAGGTGCGGGGGGCCCTACCTACGAGCAGTACTTC	CASSLGAGGPTYEQYF
.	TRBV9	TRBJ2-1	.	TGTGCCAGCAGCGTCCGCTCTGGGCGGGACTCCTACAATGAGCAGTTCTTC	CASSVRSGRDSYNEQFF
.	TRBV2	TRBJ1-1	.	TGTGCCAGCAGTGAGGGGGGTTTGGGAAAAGTAGCTTTCTTT	CASSEGGLGKVAFF
.	TRBV6-6	TRBJ1-5	.	TGTGCCAGCAGTTATTGGAGGGATAAAAATCAGCCCCAGCATTTT	CASSYWRDKNQPQHF
.	TRBV4-1	TRBJ2-7	.	TGCGCCAGCAGCCAAAGTGAAATACTAGGGTACGAGCAGTACTTC	CASSQSEILGYEQYF
.	TRBV27	TRBJ1-1	.	TGTGCCAGCAGTTCGACAGGTCTTCGGACTTTCTTT	CASSSTGLRTFF
.	TRBV2	TRBJ2-1	TRBD2	TGTGCCGTCAGGCCCTCGGGCGGGAGCTCCTACAATGAGCAGTTCTTC	CAVRPSGGSSYNEQFF
.	TRBV18	TRBJ1-5	.	TGTGCCAGCTCATATGTACGGGTTGCAGATAGCAATCAGCCCCAGCATTTT	CASSYVRVADSNQPQHF
.	TRBV28	TRBJ1-5	TRBD1	TGTGCCAGCCTGGACAGGGGGGAAAATCAGCCCCAGCATTTT	CASLDRGENQPQHF
.	TRBV18	TRBJ1-4	TRBD1	TGTGCCAGCTCACCACCCGGACAGGCAACTAACGAAAAACTGTTTTTT	CASSPPGQATNEKLFF
.	TRBV2	TRBJ1-3	.	TGTGCCAGCAATATCAGGGGCTCTGGAAACACCATATATTTT	CASNIRGSGNTIYF
.	TRBV27	TRBJ2-1	TRBD2	TGTGCCAGCAGTTTAAAGGCTAGCGGGGCCATTTTGACGTTCTTC	CASSLKASGAILTFF
.	TRBV5-1	TRBJ1-1	TRBD1	TGCGCCAGCAGCTTGGTTCCTGACAGGGGCCTCCCATCTGGACCTTCTGAAGCTTTCTTT	CASSLVPDRGLPSGPSEAFF
.	TRBV27	TRBJ1-5	.	TGTGCCAGCAGTTTATCGATTGCGGGGGGTCAGCCCCAGCATTTT	CASSLSIAGGQPQHF
.	TRBV5-5	TRBJ2-1	.	TGTGCCAGCAGCTTACGGGGAAGCTCCGGGACGCCACTCTACAATGAGCAGTTCTTC	CASSLRGSSGTPLYNEQFF
.	TRBV25-1	TRBJ1-2	TRBD1	TGTGCCAGCAGTGCCGACAGGGCGCTCGGCTACACCTTC	CASSADRALGYTF
.	TRBV9	TRBJ2-1	.	TGTGCCAGCAGCTCGGTCAGGGAGAATGAGCAGTTCTTC	CASSSVRENEQFF
.	TRBV5-8	TRBJ1-4	TRBD1	TGTGCCAGCAGCTTATTTGTTGGGACAGGGGGCCGTGAAAAACTGTTTTTT	CASSLFVGTGGREKLFF
.	TRBV28	TRBJ2-3	TRBD2	TGTGCCAGCAGCTCGAGCGGGAGTGGGAGCACAGATACGCAGTATTTT	CASSSSGSGSTDTQYF
.	TRBV28	TRBJ2-5	.	TGTGCCAGCAGTTTGTTAGAGACCCAGTACTTC	CASSLLETQYF
.	TRBV5-1	TRBJ2-2	TRBD1	TGCGCCAGCAGCTTGGACAGGGGGCACACCGGGGAGCTGTTTTTT	CASSLDRGHTGELFF